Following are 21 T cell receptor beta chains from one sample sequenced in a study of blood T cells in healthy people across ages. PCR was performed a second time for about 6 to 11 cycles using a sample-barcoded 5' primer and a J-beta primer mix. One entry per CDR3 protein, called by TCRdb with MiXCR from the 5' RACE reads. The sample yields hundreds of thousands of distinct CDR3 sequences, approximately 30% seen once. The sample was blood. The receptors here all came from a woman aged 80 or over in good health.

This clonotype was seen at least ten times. In DNA form, the CDR3 reads TGTGCCAGCCGGGACTCGCCGGGCGATGAGCAGTTCTTC. It translates to CASRDSPGDEQFF. The chain joins TRBV6-5 to TRBJ2-1; possible D gene TRBD2, 6 bases. Trimming removed 8 bases from V and 8 bases from J, with 16 bases in between. This CDR3 comprises 13 residues. The germline gives CDR1 MNHEY, CDR2 SVGAGI.

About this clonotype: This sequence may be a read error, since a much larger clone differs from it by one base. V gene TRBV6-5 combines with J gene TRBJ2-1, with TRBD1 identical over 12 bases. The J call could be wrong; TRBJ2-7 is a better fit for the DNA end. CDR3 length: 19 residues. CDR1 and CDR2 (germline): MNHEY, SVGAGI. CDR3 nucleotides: TGTGCCAGCAGAAGATGGGACAGGGGGCCCAGGAGCTCCTACAATGAGCAGTACTTC. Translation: CASRRWDRGPRSSYNEQYF.

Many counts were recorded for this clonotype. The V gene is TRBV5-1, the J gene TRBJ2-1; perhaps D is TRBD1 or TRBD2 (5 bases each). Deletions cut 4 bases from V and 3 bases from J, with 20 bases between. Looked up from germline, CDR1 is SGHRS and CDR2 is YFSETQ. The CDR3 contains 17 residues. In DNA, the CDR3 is TGCGCCAGCAGCCCGGACTGGGGGATAATAAACTACAATGAGCAGTTCTTC. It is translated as CASSPDWGIINYNEQFF.

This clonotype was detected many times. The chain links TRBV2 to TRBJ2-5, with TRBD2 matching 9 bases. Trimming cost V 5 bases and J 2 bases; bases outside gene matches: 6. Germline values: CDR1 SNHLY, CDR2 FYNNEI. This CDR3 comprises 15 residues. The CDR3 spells CASSKGTSRQETQYF. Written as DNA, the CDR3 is TGTGCCAGCAGTAAAGGGACTAGCAGACAAGAGACCCAGTACTTC.

The CDR3, as DNA: TGTGCCAGCAGGTTGGATCAGGCACAAGAGACCCAGTACTTC. Translated: CASRLDQAQETQYF. This chain connects TRBV28 to TRBJ2-5; no definite D call. V was pared by 6 bases and J by 2 bases, with 13 bases between. The CDR3 extends over 14 amino acids. Germline lookup yields CDR1 MDHEN and CDR2 SYDVKM.

This CDR3 is CSAREGGRAEAFF. The CDR3 nucleotides read TGCAGTGCTAGAGAGGGAGGTAGGGCTGAAGCTTTCTTT. The chain recombines TRBV20-1 with TRBJ1-1; D remains ambiguous. Looked up from germline, CDR1 is DFQATT and CDR2 is SNEGSKA (reference sequence). This CDR3 is built from 13 residues. Trimming cost V 0 bases and J 6 bases, with 11 bases left between them.

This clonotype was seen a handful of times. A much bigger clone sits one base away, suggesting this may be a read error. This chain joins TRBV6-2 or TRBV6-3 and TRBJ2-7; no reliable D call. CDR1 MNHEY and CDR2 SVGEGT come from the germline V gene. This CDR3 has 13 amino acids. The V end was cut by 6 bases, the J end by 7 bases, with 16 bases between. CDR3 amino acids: CASSRANYNEQYF. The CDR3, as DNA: TGTGCCAGCAGCCGGGCTAACTACAATGAGCAGTACTTC.

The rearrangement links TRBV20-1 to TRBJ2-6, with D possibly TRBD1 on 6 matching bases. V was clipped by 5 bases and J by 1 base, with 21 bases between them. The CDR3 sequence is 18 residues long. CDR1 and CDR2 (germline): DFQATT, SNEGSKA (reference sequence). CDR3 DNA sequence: TGCAGTGCTTTACCGCCTTGGGGGCCTAGTTCTGGGGCCAACGTCCTGACTTTC. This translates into CSALPPWGPSSGANVLTF.

The CDR3 DNA sequence: TGTGCCAGCAGCTTAAACGGACTCAGCACAGATACGCAGTATTTT. This sequence encodes CASSLNGLSTDTQYF. The chain employs TRBV7-2 and TRBJ2-3, with a possible D match to TRBD2 (5 bases). In germline, CDR1 is SGHTA, CDR2 FQGNSA. Trimming removed 2 bases at V and 0 bases at J, with 9 bases between. This CDR3 comprises 15 residues.

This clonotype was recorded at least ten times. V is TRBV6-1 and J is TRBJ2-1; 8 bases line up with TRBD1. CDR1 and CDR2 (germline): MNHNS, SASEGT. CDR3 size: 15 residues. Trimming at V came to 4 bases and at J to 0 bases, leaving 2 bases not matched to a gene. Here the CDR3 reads CASSAQGGSYNEQFF. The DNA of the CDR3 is TGTGCCAGCAGTGCACAGGGGGGCTCCTACAATGAGCAGTTCTTC.

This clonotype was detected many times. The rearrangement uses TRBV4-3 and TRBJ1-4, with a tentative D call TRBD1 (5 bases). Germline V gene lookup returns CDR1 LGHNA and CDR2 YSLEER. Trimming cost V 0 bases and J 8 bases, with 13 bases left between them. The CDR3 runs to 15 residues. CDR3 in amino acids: CASSQDLGRGEKLFF. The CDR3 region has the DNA TGCGCCAGCAGCCAAGATTTGGGACGGGGGGAAAAACTGTTTTTT.

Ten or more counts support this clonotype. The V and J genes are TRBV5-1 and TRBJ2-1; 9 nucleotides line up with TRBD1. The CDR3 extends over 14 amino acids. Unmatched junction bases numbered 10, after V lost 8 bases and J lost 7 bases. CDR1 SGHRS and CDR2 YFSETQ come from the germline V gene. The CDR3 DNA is TGCGCCAGTACCCTGGGGACAGGGCATAATGAGCAGTTCTTC. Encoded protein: CASTLGTGHNEQFF.

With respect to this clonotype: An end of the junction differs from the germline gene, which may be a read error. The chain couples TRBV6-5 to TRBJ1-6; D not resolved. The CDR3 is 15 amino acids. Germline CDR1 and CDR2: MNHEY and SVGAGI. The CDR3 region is CAGSYGLPDNSPLHF. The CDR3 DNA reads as TGTGCCGGCAGCTATGGCCTCCCGGATAATTCACCCCTCCACTTT.

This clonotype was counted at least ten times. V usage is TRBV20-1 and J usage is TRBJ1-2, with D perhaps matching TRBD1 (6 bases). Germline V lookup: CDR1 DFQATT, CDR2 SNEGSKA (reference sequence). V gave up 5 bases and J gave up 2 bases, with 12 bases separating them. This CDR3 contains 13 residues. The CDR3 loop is CSAPAQGNYGYTF. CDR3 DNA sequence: TGCAGTGCTCCTGCGCAGGGGAACTATGGCTACACCTTC.

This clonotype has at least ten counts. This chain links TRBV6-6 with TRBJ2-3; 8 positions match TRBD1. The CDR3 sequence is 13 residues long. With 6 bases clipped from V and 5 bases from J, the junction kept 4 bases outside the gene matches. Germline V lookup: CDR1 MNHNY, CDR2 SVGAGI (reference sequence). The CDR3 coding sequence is TGTGCCAGCAGGAAAACAGGGGGAGATACGCAGTATTTT. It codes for CASRKTGGDTQYF.

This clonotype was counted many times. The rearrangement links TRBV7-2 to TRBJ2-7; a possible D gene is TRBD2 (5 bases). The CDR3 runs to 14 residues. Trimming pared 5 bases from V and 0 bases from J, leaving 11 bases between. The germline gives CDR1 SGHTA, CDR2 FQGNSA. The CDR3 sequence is CASSQGRVSYEQYF. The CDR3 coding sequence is TGTGCCAGCAGCCAAGGGCGGGTCTCCTACGAGCAGTACTTC.

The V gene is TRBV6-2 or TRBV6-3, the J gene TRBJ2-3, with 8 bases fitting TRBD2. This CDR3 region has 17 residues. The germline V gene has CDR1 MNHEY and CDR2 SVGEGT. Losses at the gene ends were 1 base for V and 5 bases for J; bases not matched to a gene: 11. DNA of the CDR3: TGTGCCAGCAGTTACTACGGCCCGGGGGGGCCTGGAGATACGCAGTATTTT. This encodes CASSYYGPGGPGDTQYF.

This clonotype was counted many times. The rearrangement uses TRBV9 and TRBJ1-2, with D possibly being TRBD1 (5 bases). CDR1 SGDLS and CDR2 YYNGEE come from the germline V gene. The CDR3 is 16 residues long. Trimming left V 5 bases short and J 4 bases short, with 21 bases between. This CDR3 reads CASSRNWDPSVYGYTF. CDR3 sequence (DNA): TGTGCCAGCAGTCGGAACTGGGACCCCTCTGTCTATGGCTACACCTTC. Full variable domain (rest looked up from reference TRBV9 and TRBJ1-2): DSGVTQTPKHLITATGQRVTLRCSPRSGDLSVYWYQQSLDQGLQFLIQYYNGEERAKGNILERFSAQQFPDLHSELNLSSLELGDSALYFCASSRNWDPSVYGYTFGSGTRLTVV.

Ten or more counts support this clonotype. CDR3 bases: TGTGCCACCAGCAGAGATATGGCCTCAGAGACCCAGTACTTC. It encodes CATSRDMASETQYF. The chain employs TRBV15 and TRBJ2-5; no firm D call. V lost 0 bases, J lost 4 bases, and 9 bases lay in between. Germline V gene lookup returns CDR1 LNHNV and CDR2 YYDKDF (reference sequence). There are 14 residues in the CDR3.

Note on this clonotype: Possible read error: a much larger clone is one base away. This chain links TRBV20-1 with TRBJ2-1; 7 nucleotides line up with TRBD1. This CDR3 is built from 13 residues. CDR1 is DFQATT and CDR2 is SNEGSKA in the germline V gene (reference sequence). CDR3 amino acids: CSARGITYNERFF. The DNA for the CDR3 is TGCAGTGCCAGGGGGATTACCTACAATGAGCGGTTCTTC.

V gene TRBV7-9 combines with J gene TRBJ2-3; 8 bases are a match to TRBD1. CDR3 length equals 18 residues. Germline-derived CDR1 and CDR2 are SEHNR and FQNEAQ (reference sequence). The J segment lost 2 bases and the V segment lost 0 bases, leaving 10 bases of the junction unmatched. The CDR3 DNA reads TGTGCCAGCAGCTTAGCGCAGGGGGCCCCGGCGTACACAGATACGCAGTATTTT. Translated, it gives CASSLAQGAPAYTDTQYF.